These 19 T cell receptor beta chains were sequenced from one sample in a study of T cell clonotyping in hematopoietic cell transplantation. Sequenced by immunoSEQ multiplex PCR; TCRdb stores in-frame clones only, minus some. The table lists around 4,200 clones, around 70% of them singletons, with about 8.9% in the top ten. The specimen was PBMCs, collected 100 days after allogeneic stem cell transplant. The receptors derive from a male patient aged 55-69 years who had an allogeneic stem cell transplant, so the T cells may come from the graft donor. Some clones in this sample may be carry-over from other donors' samples.

The rearrangement uses TRBV5-4 and TRBJ2-7; 13 bases fit TRBD2. Germline CDR1 SGHNT, CDR2 YYREEE (reference sequence). Unmatched junction bases numbered 3, after V lost 0 bases and J lost 0 bases. The CDR3 runs 17 residues. This CDR3 is CASSLGLAGGYSYEQYF. In DNA form, the CDR3 reads TGTGCCAGCAGCTTGGGACTAGCGGGGGGTTACTCCTACGAGCAGTACTTC.

The chain has TRBV30 and TRBJ2-7; 7 bases match TRBD1. The CDR3 runs to 15 residues. Germline trimming cut 0 bases from V and 7 bases from J; bases unmatched to any gene: 12. Germline assignment: CDR1 GTSNPN and CDR2 SVGIG (reference sequence). The CDR3 loop reads CAWSVLPQGVGEQYF. CDR3 in DNA: TGTGCCTGGAGTGTACTCCCGCAGGGGGTTGGAGAGCAGTACTTC. Based on the CDR3 plus reference TRBV30 and TRBJ2-7, the full variable domain is SQTIHQWPATLVQPVGSPLSLECTVEGTSNPNLYWYRQAAGRGLQLLFYSVGIGQISSEVPQNLSASRPQDRQFILSSKKLLLSDSGFYLCAWSVLPQGVGEQYFGPGTRLTVT.

This clone was picked up one time. Compared with germline, one end of the junction differs, possibly owing to a read error. The rearrangement uses TRBV28 and TRBJ1-1, with D perhaps TRBD1 (5 bases). Germline V gives CDR1 MDHEN, CDR2 SYDVKM. The CDR3 totals 13 residues. In nucleotides, the CDR3 is TGTGCCAGCAGTCAAGTCCTGGACACTGGAGCTTTCTTT. Protein sequence: CASSQVLDTGAFF.

The chain employs TRBV7-6 and TRBJ2-7; 8 bases agree with TRBD2. The germline V gene has CDR1 SGHVS and CDR2 FNYEAQ. Losses at the gene ends were 3 bases for V and 2 bases for J; bases not matched to a gene: 3. CDR3 length: 14 amino acids. The CDR3 DNA follows: TGTGCCAGCAGCTTGGGGCGGGGGGCCTACGAGCAGTACTTC. Its translation: CASSLGRGAYEQYF.

This chain connects TRBV6-5 to TRBJ2-7, with D possibly matching TRBD1 (7 bases). Trimming took off 2 bases at V and 1 base at J, with 12 bases between the two ends. Germline-derived CDR1 and CDR2 are MNHEY and SVGAGI. This CDR3 comprises 15 residues. The CDR3 sequence is CASSYEAGGSYEQYF. CDR3 DNA sequence: TGTGCCAGCAGTTACGAGGCAGGGGGGTCCTACGAGCAGTACTTC.

J is TRBJ2-7 and V is TRBV27; 7 bases match TRBD2. The germline V gene has CDR1 MNHEY and CDR2 SMNVEV (reference sequence). The CDR3 spans 14 residues. V lost 1 base, J lost 2 bases, and 2 bases stayed unmatched. CDR3: CASSLWGGAYEQYF. In DNA form, the CDR3 reads TGTGCCAGCAGTTTATGGGGGGGAGCCTACGAGCAGTACTTC.

This clone was counted a few times. CDR3 protein: CASSRGVRGLGEQYF. The CDR3, as DNA: TGCGCCAGCAGTCGCGGGGTCCGGGGGCTAGGCGAGCAGTACTTC. The chain employs TRBV5-1 and TRBJ2-7, with D tentatively TRBD1 or TRBD2 (6 bases each). CDR3 size: 15 residues. The germline V gene encodes CDR1 SGHRS and CDR2 YFSETQ. Trimming took off 5 bases at V and 6 bases at J, with 21 bases between the two ends. The full variable domain, rest sourced from reference TRBV5-1 and TRBJ2-7, is KAGVTQTPRYLIKTRGQQVTLSCSPISGHRSVSWYQQTPGQGLQFLFEYFSETQRNKGNFPGRFSGRQFSNSRSEMNVSTLELGDSALYLCASSRGVRGLGEQYFGPGTRLTVT.

The chain couples TRBV30 to TRBJ1-2; perhaps TRBD1 as D (5 bases). Trimming pared 8 bases from V and 9 bases from J, leaving 19 bases between. Germline V lookup: CDR1 GTSNPN, CDR2 SVGIG (reference sequence). CDR3 size: 12 residues. The CDR3 region is CARDRRGLSYTF. CDR3 in DNA: TGTGCCCGGGACCGCCGGGGGTTGAGCTACACCTTC.

V and J are TRBV11-3 and TRBJ2-7; 10 nucleotides match TRBD2. After removal of 5 bases from V and 7 bases from J, the junction contained 14 bases not matched to a gene. CDR3 length: 16 amino acids. Per germline, CDR1 SGHNT and CDR2 YENEEA. The CDR3 sequence is CASSRRRLAGDREQYF. The CDR3 bases are TGTGCCAGCAGCCGAAGGAGGCTAGCGGGGGACCGGGAGCAGTACTTC.

The chain links TRBV2 to TRBJ1-2; TRBD1 matches at 9 bases. The V gene end was trimmed by 6 bases and the J gene end by 2 bases; junction bases not matched to a gene: 4. Germline assignment: CDR1 SNHLY and CDR2 FYNNEI. The CDR3 sequence is 14 residues long. Written as DNA, the CDR3 is TGTGCCAGCAGACTACAGGGGGCCAACTATGGCTACACCTTC. Its translation is CASRLQGANYGYTF.

CDR3 sequence reads: CASSLDLGDEQFF. CDR3 sequence (DNA): TGTGCCAGCAGCTTAGATCTGGGGGATGAGCAGTTCTTC. This rearrangement joins TRBV11-3 to TRBJ2-1; D is tentatively TRBD1 or TRBD2 (5 bases each). The CDR3 has 13 amino acids. V lost 0 bases to trimming and J lost 8 bases, with 8 bases between them. The germline CDR1 and CDR2 sequences are SGHNT and YENEEA.

This clone was observed a few times. The chain is built from TRBV9 and TRBJ2-1; TRBD2 aligns across 7 bases. The V gene's germline CDR1 is SGDLS and CDR2 YYNGEE. With V trimmed by 3 bases and J by 4 bases, 4 bases remained unmatched. The CDR3 is 14 residues long. In DNA form, the CDR3 reads TGTGCCAGCAGCGAACTAGCGACTTACAATGAGCAGTTCTTC. Encoded protein: CASSELATYNEQFF.

The V gene is TRBV2, the J gene TRBJ1-1; no firm D call. Trimming cost V 8 bases and J 8 bases, with 15 bases left between them. CDR1 is SNHLY and CDR2 is FYNNEI in the germline V gene. The CDR3 covers 12 residues. The CDR3 DNA reads TGTGCCAGCGACAAGGGTGGAGGGGAAGCTTTCTTT. This codes for CASDKGGGEAFF. Complete variable domain (other parts from reference TRBV2 and TRBJ1-1): EPEVTQTPSHQVTQMGQEVILRCVPISNHLYFYWYRQILGQKVEFLVSFYNNEISEKSEIFDDQFSVERPDGSNFTLKIRSTKLEDSAMYFCASDKGGGEAFFGQGTRLTVV.

The chain has TRBV19 and TRBJ1-1; 7 positions agree with TRBD1. From germline, CDR1 is LNHDA and CDR2 SQIVND (reference sequence). J was trimmed by 5 bases and V by 4 bases; bases with no gene match: 4. The length of the CDR3 is 13 residues. The CDR3 DNA reads TGTGCCAGTAGTAGGGGACAGTGGACTGAAGCTTTCTTT. This codes for CASSRGQWTEAFF.

The gene calls are TRBV30 and TRBJ2-5; unclear D gene. V shed 0 bases and J shed 5 bases, with 4 bases lying between them. The CDR3 is 11 residues long. Germline V gene data show CDR1 as GTSNPN and CDR2 as SVGIG (reference sequence). CDR3 nucleotide sequence: TGTGCCTGGAGTGTTGGCGAGACCCAGTACTTC. This encodes CAWSVGETQYF.

The chain is built from TRBV4-2 and TRBJ2-1, with 8 nucleotides matching TRBD2. Germline assignment: CDR1 LGHNA and CDR2 YNFKEQ. V lost 3 bases, J lost 4 bases, and 5 bases stayed unmatched. The CDR3 loop spans 15 amino acids. The CDR3, as DNA: TGTGCCAGCAGCCAGGCGGGGGGAGGGTACAATGAGCAGTTCTTC. Protein sequence: CASSQAGGGYNEQFF.

This clone was seen only a few times. The rearrangement links TRBV10-3 to TRBJ1-1; the D is unclear. CDR3 length equals 12 residues. Germline CDR1 is ENHRY and CDR2 is SYGVKD. Trimming pared 2 bases from V and 3 bases from J, leaving 4 bases between. CDR3 sequence (DNA): TGTGCCATCAGTGAGGGGTACACTGAAGCTTTCTTT. It yields the protein CAISEGYTEAFF.

This clone was recorded once. The chain joins TRBV19 to TRBJ2-7; D ambiguous. With 3 bases removed from V and 3 bases from J, the gap between germline ends came to 6 bases. This CDR3 region has 12 residues. From germline, CDR1 is LNHDA and CDR2 SQIVND (reference sequence). CDR3 DNA: TGTGCCAGTAGTATGGGTGGCTACGAGCAGTACTTC. Translated, it gives CASSMGGYEQYF.

This clone was found a few times. J is TRBJ1-1 and V is TRBV2; possibly TRBD1 for D (5 bases). Germline V gene sequence: CDR1 SNHLY, CDR2 FYNNEI. This CDR3 has 15 amino acids. V gave up 7 bases and J gave up 2 bases, with 17 bases separating them. The CDR3 loop is CASTGTLIPNTEAFF. CDR3 sequence (DNA): TGTGCCAGCACCGGGACGCTGATCCCTAACACTGAAGCTTTCTTT.